This TCR beta chain is drawn from a study of neurological immune-mediated disorders. Findings of the study overall: Among expanded clones, no CDR3 amino acid sequences were shared across subjects, a pattern suggesting private repertoires in all groups. Association of the multiple sclerosis repertoire cluster with clinical or MRI features was not observed for any feature.

5'RACE with 10-nucleotide random UMIs generated the cDNA. Each CDR3 protein gets one entry after TCRdb re-called the 5' RACE reads with MiXCR. Of about 50,000 distinct CDR3 sequences in the sample, around 2% are singletons; the top ten hold 2.2%. Germline CDR1 SGHTA, CDR2 FQGNSA. The V end was cut by 0 bases, the J end by 6 bases, with 9 bases between. This CDR3 spans 13 amino acids. In the case of this clonotype: Its specificity is not known.

This receptor was identified in a middle-aged woman with multiple sclerosis. Sequencing was performed on PBMCs. The genes are TRBV7-2 and TRBJ2-7; D call uncertain. CDR3 region: CASSLALSPEQYF. Here the CDR3 DNA reads TGTGCCAGCAGCTTAGCCCTCTCCCCCGAGCAGTACTTC.